Below, one T cell receptor (beta chain) is given with its context. Study processing details: How many nucleated cells were present was estimated from reference gene primer amplification. Measured with immunoSEQ multiplex PCR; TCRdb has only the in-frame clones, and not every one. V, J and clone size are those of that table, while D and trimming were read from the DNA. The sample holds more than 50,000 clones; less than 90% are singletons and the top ten take 1.9%. This specimen belongs to a study of blood T cell repertoires in COVID-19. Turning to the study itself: COVID-19 samples collected from the United States, Italy and Spain covered acute and convalescent phases.

J lost 6 bases, V lost 5 bases, and 10 bases had no gene match. Germline V lookup: CDR1 LNHDA, CDR2 SQIVND (reference sequence). The CDR3 is 16 residues long. This TCR was recovered from an older woman with acute or convalescent COVID-19. The chain joins TRBV19 to TRBJ1-5; the match to TRBD1 covers 10 bases. Sequences were obtained from peripheral blood. CDR3 region: CASSGRDRGVFQPQHF. CDR3 coding DNA: TGTGCCAGTAGTGGACGGGACAGGGGCGTTTTTCAGCCCCAGCATTTT.